The entry below describes one T cell receptor (beta chain). The data are from a study of T cells in localized non-small cell lung cancer. Germline values: CDR1 LGHNA, CDR2 YNFKEQ. The CDR3 loop spans 14 amino acids. V was pared by 4 bases and J by 4 bases, with 14 bases between. The method was immunoSEQ multiplex PCR; TCRdb's version includes in-frame clones alone and lacks a portion of them. The profile shows 45,000 to 60,000 clones, 85% to 90% of them singletons. The source was PBMCs, collected before any cancer treatment. The chain combines TRBV4-2 with TRBJ2-7, with a possible D match to TRBD1 (6 bases). This TCR derives from a man aged 40-75 years with stage II lung adenocarcinoma. The CDR3 sequence is CASSLGDIAYEQYF. CDR3 bases: TGTGCCAGCAGCCTAGGGGACATTGCTTACGAGCAGTACTTC.